This TCR beta chain comes out of a study of graft-versus-host responses after intestinal transplantation. About the research overall: The study gave all recipients anti-thymocyte globulin induction, then tacrolimus and steroids for approximately 3 years. Study-wide results and caveats: Allografts carried high graft-versus-host to host-versus-graft clonal ratios in patients having graft-donor T cell macrochimerism. GvH clones surfaced in recipient marrow, some emerging earlier in ileum or blood.

A note on this clone: Its matching antigen is unknown.

The data were produced by immunoSEQ multiplex PCR, yet TCRdb's version contains in-frame clones alone and is incomplete. The top ten hold about 0.54% of the sample, which has some 41,000 clones, 90% to 95% seen once. This CDR3 is 18 amino acids long. The sequence came from a human donor who was the organ donor for an intestinal transplant. The source was unstimulated CD8+ T cells sorted from spleen or lymph node cells, collected before transplant. The gene calls are TRBV21-1 and TRBJ2-5; the D call of TRBD2 is as the table states it, not checked on the DNA. TRBV21-1 is a pseudogene locus. The CDR3 region is CASSESMKAHRGRETQYF. DNA for the CDR3: TGTGCCAGCAGCGAAAGTATGAAGGCGCATCGGGGGAGAGAGACCCAGTACTTC.